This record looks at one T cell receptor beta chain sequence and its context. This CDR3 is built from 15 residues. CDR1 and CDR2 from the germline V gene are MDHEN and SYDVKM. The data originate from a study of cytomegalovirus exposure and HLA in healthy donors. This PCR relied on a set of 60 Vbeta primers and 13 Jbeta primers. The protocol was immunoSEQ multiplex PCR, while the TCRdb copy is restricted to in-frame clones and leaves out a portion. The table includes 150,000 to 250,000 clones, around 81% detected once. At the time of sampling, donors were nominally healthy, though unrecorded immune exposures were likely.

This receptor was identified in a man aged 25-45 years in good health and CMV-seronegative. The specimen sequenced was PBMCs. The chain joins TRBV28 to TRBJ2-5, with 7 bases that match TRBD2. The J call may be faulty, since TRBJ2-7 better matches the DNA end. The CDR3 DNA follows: TGTGCCAGCAGGAAACCGGGACTATCCCTAAACGAGCAGTACTTC. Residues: CASRKPGLSLNEQYF.